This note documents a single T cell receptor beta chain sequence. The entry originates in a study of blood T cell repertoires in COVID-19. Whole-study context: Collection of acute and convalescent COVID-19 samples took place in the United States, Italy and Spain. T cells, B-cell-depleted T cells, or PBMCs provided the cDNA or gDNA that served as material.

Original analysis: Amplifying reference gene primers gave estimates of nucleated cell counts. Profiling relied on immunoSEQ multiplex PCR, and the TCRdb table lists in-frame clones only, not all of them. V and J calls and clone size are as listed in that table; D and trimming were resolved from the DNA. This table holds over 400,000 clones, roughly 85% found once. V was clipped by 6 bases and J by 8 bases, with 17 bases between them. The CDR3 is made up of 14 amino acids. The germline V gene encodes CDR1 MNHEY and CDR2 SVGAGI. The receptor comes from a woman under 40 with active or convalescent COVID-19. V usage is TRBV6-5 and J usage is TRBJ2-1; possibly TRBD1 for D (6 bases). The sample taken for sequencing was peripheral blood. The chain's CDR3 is CASSLGQPGDEQFF. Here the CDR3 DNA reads TGTGCCAGCAGCCTCGGACAGCCTGGGGATGAGCAGTTCTTC.